The 31 T cell receptor beta chains presented below share a single source sample, sequenced in a study of shared clonotypes between healthy human individuals. Sequencing was performed with immunoSEQ multiplex PCR; in TCRdb, only in-frame clones are kept and a portion is missing. The sample lists more than 2 million clones; over 85% were seen once. Positive CCR7 selection of CD45RO-negative cells yielded the naive CD8 cells, and terminally differentiated effector memory CD45RA+ cells were excluded. Sequencing was done on a sample of naive CD8+ T cells from PBMCs. The receptor source for this set is a man between 18 and 29 years old in good health. Some clones in this sample may be carry-over from other donors' samples.

In this sample, this clone turned up a few times. This chain connects TRBV19 to TRBJ1-5; no clear D gene. This CDR3 spans 14 amino acids. Trimming removed 8 bases at V and 7 bases at J, with 18 bases between. The germline CDR1 and CDR2 sequences are LNHDA and SQIVND (reference sequence). CDR3 DNA: TGTGCCAGTGACGAGAGTACAGTTGGGCAGCCCCAGCATTTT. It specifies CASDESTVGQPQHF.

The rearrangement uses TRBV6-1 and TRBJ1-2, with 7 bases that match TRBD1. CDR3 length: 14 amino acids. J gave up 4 bases and V 3 bases, and 5 bases lay outside the gene matches. The V gene's germline CDR1 is MNHNS and CDR2 SASEGT. The CDR3 spells CASSDTGDGYGYTF. DNA for the CDR3: TGTGCCAGCAGTGACACAGGGGACGGCTATGGCTACACCTTC.

This clone was detected only a few times. This CDR3 is also generated by other DNA sequences in the sample. The rearrangement links TRBV27 to TRBJ1-1; 7 nucleotides agree with TRBD1. Germline V gene data show CDR1 as MNHEY and CDR2 as SMNVEV (reference sequence). The V gene end was trimmed by 6 bases and the J gene end by 2 bases; junction bases not matched to a gene: 3. The CDR3 is 13 residues long. The CDR3 DNA reads TGTGCCAGCAGCCCAGGGGGTAACACTGAAGCTTTCTTT. Translation gives CASSPGGNTEAFF.

The V gene is TRBV28, the J gene TRBJ1-6; possible D gene TRBD1, 5 bases. The V and J ends lost 5 bases and 11 bases respectively, with 22 bases between them. The germline gives CDR1 MDHEN, CDR2 SYDVKM. The CDR3 covers 16 residues. CDR3 nucleotide sequence: TGTGCCAGCAGTCAGGACACTCAACCTGGACTAGCACCCCTCCACTTT. This encodes CASSQDTQPGLAPLHF.

The rearrangement uses TRBV10-3 and TRBJ1-3, with unresolved D. V was cut by 4 bases and J by 4 bases, with 17 bases left in between. The CDR3 runs 16 residues. Germline V gene sequence: CDR1 ENHRY, CDR2 SYGVKD. DNA for the CDR3: TGTGCCATCAGTGGTGCCGTGTTGGCATCGGGAAACACCATATATTTT. Translation gives CAISGAVLASGNTIYF.

The V gene is TRBV6-6, the J gene TRBJ2-7; D might be TRBD1 (6 bases). V lost 4 bases and J lost 3, with 10 bases in between. Germline loops: CDR1 MNHNY, CDR2 SVGAGI (reference sequence). The CDR3 consists of 13 residues. The CDR3 coding sequence is TGTGCCAGCAGTTTGACAGGTCTCTACGAGCAGTACTTC. Translated, it gives CASSLTGLYEQYF.

V usage is TRBV5-5 and J usage is TRBJ2-7; 7 nucleotides match TRBD1. CDR1 is SGHKS and CDR2 is YYEKEE in the germline V gene (reference sequence). CDR3 size: 12 residues. J lost 6 bases, V lost 4 bases, and 4 bases had no gene match. This CDR3 is CASSPRTGEQYF. For the CDR3, the DNA is TGTGCCAGCAGCCCAAGGACAGGCGAGCAGTACTTC.

The V call is TRBV18, the J call TRBJ1-2; a possible D gene is TRBD1 (6 bases). The CDR3 contains 14 residues. Trimming pared 1 base from V and 4 bases from J, leaving 10 bases between. Germline V gene data show CDR1 as KGHSH and CDR2 as LQKENI. CDR3 nucleotides: TGTGCCAGCTCACCACAGGGGGGCAGCTATGGCTACACCTTC. It yields the protein CASSPQGGSYGYTF.

The chain combines TRBV5-4 with TRBJ1-1; D may be TRBD1 (5 bases). V was pared by 4 bases and J by 2 bases, with 12 bases between. The CDR3 length is 14 residues. Germline CDR1 is SGHNT and CDR2 is YYREEE (reference sequence). DNA for the CDR3: TGTGCCAGCAGCCGCGCCAGGGCCAACACTGAAGCTTTCTTT. This gives the protein CASSRARANTEAFF.

The chain employs TRBV11-1 and TRBJ2-1; 8 bases are shared with TRBD1. Germline trimming cut 7 bases from V and 0 bases from J; bases unmatched to any gene: 14. This CDR3 is 18 amino acids long. CDR1 and CDR2 from the germline V gene are SGHAT and FQDESV (reference sequence). CDR3 DNA: TGTGCCAGCAACTACAACACCCAGGACAGGGTCTCCTACAATGAGCAGTTCTTC. Protein product: CASNYNTQDRVSYNEQFF.

The V gene is TRBV28, the J gene TRBJ2-7; 7 bases are shared with TRBD2. The trim removed 5 bases at V and 0 bases at J, leaving 7 bases unmatched. Germline assignment: CDR1 MDHEN and CDR2 SYDVKM. CDR3 length equals 15 residues. The CDR3 sequence is CASSPSASGSYEQYF. The CDR3 DNA reads TGTGCCAGCAGTCCCTCGGCTAGCGGCTCCTACGAGCAGTACTTC.

The genes are TRBV7-6 and TRBJ2-3; 13 nucleotides line up with TRBD2. Germline V gene sequence: CDR1 SGHVS, CDR2 FNYEAQ. This CDR3 comprises 16 residues. After removal of 4 bases from V and 5 bases from J, the junction contained 6 bases not matched to a gene. In DNA, the CDR3 is TGTGCCAGCAGCTCGGGACTAGCGGGAAAAGGAGATACGCAGTATTTT. This encodes CASSSGLAGKGDTQYF.

The V gene is TRBV27, the J gene TRBJ2-1; D unresolved. This CDR3 is built from 13 residues. Trimming removed 10 bases at V and 0 bases at J, with 10 bases between. The germline V gene has CDR1 MNHEY and CDR2 SMNVEV (reference sequence). The CDR3 DNA reads as TGTGCCACCGGGCCTTACTCCTACAATGAGCAGTTCTTC. Amino acid sequence: CATGPYSYNEQFF.

The chain combines TRBV5-4 with TRBJ2-7, with a weak D call TRBD1 (5 bases). Trimming shortened V by 2 bases and J by 6 bases, and 9 bases separated the two germline ends. The CDR3 covers 12 residues. Per germline, CDR1 SGHNT and CDR2 YYREEE (reference sequence). CDR3 nucleotide sequence: TGTGCCAGCAGCTTAACAGGCGGCGAGCAGTACTTC. Translation: CASSLTGGEQYF. Drawing the rest from reference TRBV5-4 and TRBJ2-7, the complete variable domain is ETGVTQSPTHLIKTRGQQVTLRCSSQSGHNTVSWYQQALGQGPQFIFQYYREEENGRGNFPPRFSGLQFPNYSSELNVNALELDDSALYLCASSLTGGEQYFGPGTRLTVT.

This clone has only one observation. The same CDR3 also results from other DNA sequences found in this sample. V gene TRBV27 combines with J gene TRBJ1-1; D call uncertain. Germline V gives CDR1 MNHEY, CDR2 SMNVEV (reference sequence). Trimming cost V 1 base and J 1 base, with 7 bases left between them. CDR3 length equals 14 residues. In DNA, the CDR3 is TGTGCCAGCAGTTTATTAGACCCGAACACTGAAGCTTTCTTT. This codes for CASSLLDPNTEAFF.

This clone has just one count. The CDR3, as DNA: TGTGCCAGCAGCGTAGTCCCAGCGGGAGGACCCGATACGCAGTATTTT. It yields the protein CASSVVPAGGPDTQYF. The V call is TRBV9, the J call TRBJ2-3; 9 nucleotides match TRBD2. This CDR3 is built from 16 residues. V shed 0 bases, J shed 6 bases, and the junction held 8 bases outside the gene matches. Germline values: CDR1 SGDLS, CDR2 YYNGEE.

The gene calls are TRBV5-1 and TRBJ1-1; the D is unclear. The CDR3 runs to 14 residues. Germline V gives CDR1 SGHRS, CDR2 YFSETQ. The germline V and J ends were trimmed by 1 base and 4 bases, with 11 bases remaining between them. CDR3 sequence reads: CASSLRGQGTEAFF. In DNA, the CDR3 is TGCGCCAGCAGCTTGCGAGGGCAAGGCACTGAAGCTTTCTTT.

This sequence joins TRBV5-5 and TRBJ2-3; TRBD2 aligns across 10 bases. This CDR3 is built from 16 residues. The ends lost 2 bases at V and 5 bases at J; junction bases unmatched: 8. Per the germline V gene, CDR1 is SGHKS and CDR2 is YYEKEE (reference sequence). Here the CDR3 reads CASSLSLAGVGDTQYF. The CDR3 DNA is TGTGCCAGCAGCTTATCTCTAGCGGGAGTGGGAGATACGCAGTATTTT.

The rearrangement joins TRBV12-2 to TRBJ2-1; the table's D call, TRBD2, has no DNA check behind it. TRBV12-2 is a documented pseudogene. CDR3 length equals 11 residues. In nucleotides, the CDR3 is TGTGCAATAAAATCCCTCAATGAGCAGTTCTTC. Translated, it gives CAIKSLNEQFF.

J is TRBJ2-2 and V is TRBV27; the D is unclear. The germline V and J ends were trimmed by 2 bases and 4 bases, with 8 bases remaining between them. The length of the CDR3 is 14 residues. Looked up from germline, CDR1 is MNHEY and CDR2 is SMNVEV (reference sequence). The CDR3 reads CASSLTVGTGELFF. The DNA of the CDR3 is TGTGCCAGCAGTTTAACCGTCGGCACCGGGGAGCTGTTTTTT.

As to this clone: The same CDR3 can be traced to other DNA sequences in this sample. V gene TRBV4-3 combines with J gene TRBJ2-1; TRBD1 aligns across 10 bases. The V and J ends lost 4 bases and 1 base, in that order; junction bases with no gene match: 1. There are 15 residues in the CDR3. Germline assignment: CDR1 LGHNA and CDR2 YSLEER. CDR3 sequence reads: CASSPDRGSYNEQFF. Written as DNA, the CDR3 is TGCGCCAGCAGCCCGGACAGGGGGTCCTACAATGAGCAGTTCTTC.

To note about this clone: Within the sample, other DNA sequences also encode this same CDR3. The V gene is TRBV27, the J gene TRBJ2-1; 8 nucleotides agree with TRBD2. V trimming: 8 bases; J trimming: 0 bases; junction bases outside the gene matches: 6. The CDR3 has 15 amino acids. Germline CDR1 and CDR2: MNHEY and SMNVEV (reference sequence). DNA for the CDR3: TGTGCCAGCCGCTCCAGCGGGAGCTCCTACAATGAGCAGTTCTTC. It encodes CASRSSGSSYNEQFF.

The CDR3 coding sequence is TGTGCCAGCAGCTTTATACTGGGCGAGAATGAGCAGTTCTTC. Its protein product is CASSFILGENEQFF. The gene calls are TRBV7-9 and TRBJ2-1, with D unclear. The CDR3 extends over 14 amino acids. Germline V gene sequence: CDR1 SEHNR, CDR2 FQNEAQ (reference sequence). Trimming shortened V by 3 bases and J by 7 bases, and 13 bases separated the two germline ends.

The V call is TRBV2, the J call TRBJ2-1, with 12 bases aligning to TRBD2. Germline trimming cut 5 bases from V and 6 bases from J; bases unmatched to any gene: 14. The CDR3 sequence is 18 residues long. Germline V CDR1 and CDR2: SNHLY, FYNNEI. CDR3 loop: CASSFSDSLAGGTNEQFF. The CDR3 DNA reads TGTGCCAGCAGTTTTTCCGATTCACTAGCGGGAGGAACCAATGAGCAGTTCTTC.

The J gene is TRBJ2-4, the V gene TRBV9; D is possibly TRBD1 or TRBD2 (5 bases each). The V gene lost 2 bases and the J gene lost 6 bases, with 15 bases spanning the gap. Per germline, CDR1 SGDLS and CDR2 YYNGEE. This CDR3 is 15 amino acids long. CDR3 coding DNA: TGTGCCAGCAGCGTGACAGTCGGGGTTGGAAACATTCAGTACTTC. Its protein is CASSVTVGVGNIQYF.

The chain combines TRBV6-5 with TRBJ1-1; no definite D call. The V gene's germline CDR1 is MNHEY and CDR2 SVGAGI. V lost 4 bases and J 12 bases, leaving 15 bases between the germline ends. The CDR3 is made up of 12 amino acids. CDR3 bases: TGTGCCAGCAGTTCCCCCGTCGCAGCCCCTTTCTTT. Translation: CASSSPVAAPFF.

The DNA of the CDR3 is TGTGCCAGCAGCTCCCCTGGGCTTTCTGAAGCTTTCTTT. As protein: CASSSPGLSEAFF. This chain connects TRBV7-9 to TRBJ1-1; no reliable D call. CDR3 length: 13 amino acids. Trimming stripped 4 bases from V and 6 bases from J, with 12 bases between. Germline CDR1 and CDR2: SEHNR and FQNEAQ (reference sequence).

J is TRBJ1-1 and V is TRBV6-5; D not resolved. The CDR3 has 12 residues. Germline CDR1 is MNHEY and CDR2 is SVGAGI. V was cut by 6 bases and J by 3 bases, with 8 bases left in between. The CDR3 DNA is TGTGCCAGCAGAGGGTGGGACACTGAAGCTTTCTTT. This translates into CASRGWDTEAFF.

This chain uses TRBV13 with TRBJ2-5; 10 nucleotides line up with TRBD1. CDR1 is PRHDT and CDR2 is FYEKMQ in the germline V gene (reference sequence). With V trimmed by 4 bases and J by 5 bases, 10 bases remained unmatched. The CDR3 totals 16 residues. As DNA, the CDR3 is TGTGCCAGCAGCTCGACAGGGGGCACTGGATGGGAGACCCAGTACTTC. Translation gives CASSSTGGTGWETQYF.

This chain connects TRBV27 to TRBJ2-1; possible D gene TRBD2, 5 bases. The germline gives CDR1 MNHEY, CDR2 SMNVEV (reference sequence). The CDR3 contains 16 residues. The ends were cut back, 5 bases at V and 10 bases at J, with 24 bases in the middle. Written as DNA, the CDR3 is TGTGCCAGCAGTCCACACACGGGGATCTCGCCGGGGGAGCAGTTCTTC. Its protein product is CASSPHTGISPGEQFF.

V is TRBV2 and J is TRBJ2-1; D gene uncertain. Germline V gives CDR1 SNHLY, CDR2 FYNNEI. The CDR3 extends over 16 amino acids. Trimming pared 6 bases from V and 8 bases from J, leaving 23 bases between. Written as DNA, the CDR3 is TGTGCCAGCAGGGCGGCTAGGCTCCGAGACACCGATGAGCAGTTCTTC. Protein sequence: CASRAARLRDTDEQFF.